This paragraph reports one TCR beta chain. The data are from a study of tumor-infiltrating lymphocytes in oesophageal squamous cell carcinoma. TCRdb re-analysed the PCR reads in MiXCR, keeping a single row per CDR3 protein. Found here are around 13,000 distinct CDR3 sequences, more than 50% of them singletons; the top ten hold approximately 32%. The CDR3 spans 15 residues. Per the germline V gene, CDR1 is SGHTA and CDR2 is FQGNSA. With 5 bases clipped from V and 9 bases from J, the junction kept 10 bases outside the gene matches. The V call is TRBV7-2, the J call TRBJ2-1; TRBD2 matches 10 bases. What was sequenced was esophageal tumor tissue. This receptor was identified in a female donor with esophageal squamous cell carcinoma. The chain's CDR3 is CASSTPSGSSFEQFF. The CDR3 region has the DNA TGTGCCAGCAGCACCCCTAGCGGGAGTAGTTTTGAGCAGTTCTTC.